This entry lists 32 T cell receptor beta chains sequenced from one sample in a study of siplizumab effects on memory and regulatory T cells. Some clones are missing from TCRdb's copy, which holds only in-frame ones; the method was immunoSEQ multiplex PCR. The sample gives 99,000 or so clones, over 90% of which show up once; about 0.62% is in the top ten. The sequencing input was Tregs sorted from blood. These TCRs come from a human donor in good health.

The gene calls are TRBV4-3 and TRBJ2-2; the match to TRBD2 covers 9 bases. Germline values: CDR1 LGHNA, CDR2 YSLEER. V shed 2 bases and J 3 bases; nucleotides not matched to a gene: 10. This CDR3 region has 18 residues. The DNA of the CDR3 is TGCGCCAGCAGCCAAACCCCTCCCCTAGCGGGACACACCGGGGAGCTGTTTTTT. Its protein product is CASSQTPPLAGHTGELFF.

The sample holds one count of this clone. The chain carries TRBV5-4 and TRBJ1-2; D not resolved. Per the germline V gene, CDR1 is SGHNT and CDR2 is YYREEE (reference sequence). This CDR3 spans 14 amino acids. V was clipped by 3 bases and J by 2 bases, with 11 bases between them. This chain's CDR3 is CASSSVTGNYGYTF. The DNA for the CDR3 is TGTGCCAGCAGCTCCGTTACTGGGAACTATGGCTACACCTTC.

V is TRBV4-1 and J is TRBJ2-3; 13 bases match TRBD2. The CDR3 covers 20 residues. The ends lost 4 bases at V and 1 base at J; junction bases unmatched: 14. CDR1 and CDR2 (germline): MGHRA, YSYEKL. In nucleotides, the CDR3 is TGCGCCAGCAGCCGCCGACTAGCGGGGGGCGGATCGGAGGGCACAGATACGCAGTATTTT. It is translated as CASSRRLAGGGSEGTDTQYF.

This clone has a single count. The chain employs TRBV6-1 and TRBJ2-5; D uncertain. The germline V gene has CDR1 MNHNS and CDR2 SASEGT. The CDR3 runs to 15 residues. V dropped 1 base and J dropped 5 bases, with 14 bases sitting between them. The DNA of the CDR3 is TGTGCCAGCAGTGAAGGGCAGCGACTCTCGGAGACCCAGTACTTC. Translated: CASSEGQRLSETQYF.

This rearrangement joins TRBV19 to TRBJ1-5; tentatively, D is TRBD1 (5 bases). This CDR3 has 16 amino acids. The germline V gene has CDR1 LNHDA and CDR2 SQIVND (reference sequence). V was pared by 2 bases and J by 2 bases, with 13 bases between. The CDR3 spells CASSIMAGRGNQPQHF. In DNA, the CDR3 is TGTGCCAGTAGTATAATGGCAGGGAGGGGCAATCAGCCCCAGCATTTT.

V and J are TRBV30 and TRBJ1-3; D gene ambiguous. Germline values: CDR1 GTSNPN, CDR2 SVGIG (reference sequence). Trimming pared 0 bases from V and 2 bases from J, leaving 11 bases between. This CDR3 is 15 amino acids long. The CDR3, as DNA: TGTGCCTGGAGTGTACGGAGGACTGCTGGAAACACCATATATTTT. Translated, it gives CAWSVRRTAGNTIYF. Variable domain in full (rest from reference TRBV30 and TRBJ1-3): SQTIHQWPATLVQPVGSPLSLECTVEGTSNPNLYWYRQAAGRGLQLLFYSVGIGQISSEVPQNLSASRPQDRQFILSSKKLLLSDSGFYLCAWSVRRTAGNTIYFGEGSWLTVV.

The chain joins TRBV30 to TRBJ2-7; 14 bases are a match to TRBD2. Trimming cost V 1 base and J 4 bases; bases outside gene matches: 3. Germline CDR1 is GTSNPN and CDR2 is SVGIG (reference sequence). The CDR3 is 15 amino acids. For the CDR3, the DNA is TGTGCCTGGAGTGGAGGGACTAGCGGGGGTTACGAGCAGTACTTC. Its protein is CAWSGGTSGGYEQYF.

This chain joins TRBV2 and TRBJ1-2; a possible D gene is TRBD1 (6 bases). Germline CDR1 is SNHLY and CDR2 is FYNNEI. CDR3 size: 14 residues. V was shortened by 4 bases and J by 4 bases, with 13 bases between the two germline ends. This CDR3 reads CASSAYSGVYGYTF. CDR3 nucleotide sequence: TGTGCCAGCAGTGCGTATTCAGGGGTCTATGGCTACACCTTC. The full variable domain, in which reference TRBV2 and TRBJ1-2 provide the parts outside the CDR3, is EPEVTQTPSHQVTQMGQEVILRCVPISNHLYFYWYRQILGQKVEFLVSFYNNEISEKSEIFDDQFSVERPDGSNFTLKIRSTKLEDSAMYFCASSAYSGVYGYTFGSGTRLTVV.

The chain couples TRBV5-4 to TRBJ2-5, with D maybe TRBD1 (6 bases). Trimming removed 4 bases from V and 1 base from J, with 11 bases in between. Germline CDR1 SGHNT, CDR2 YYREEE (reference sequence). CDR3 length equals 14 residues. CDR3 loop: CASSARDTQETQYF. The CDR3 DNA sequence: TGTGCCAGCAGCGCCAGGGACACCCAAGAGACCCAGTACTTC.

This clone was observed a single time. The chain combines TRBV2 with TRBJ2-5, with 11 bases identical to TRBD2. The CDR3 is made up of 18 amino acids. The V segment lost 7 bases and the J segment 9 bases; nucleotides outside the gene matches: 22. Germline CDR1 reads SNHLY; CDR2 reads FYNNEI. The CDR3 here is CASTPGRLAGGRGSAQYF. The CDR3 DNA follows: TGTGCCAGCACCCCCGGGCGTCTAGCGGGAGGAAGGGGGTCGGCCCAGTACTTC.

This chain uses TRBV7-9 with TRBJ2-7, with D uncertain. CDR3 size: 16 residues. Trimming removed 0 bases from V and 8 bases from J, with 20 bases in between. Germline values: CDR1 SEHNR, CDR2 FQNEAQ (reference sequence). The CDR3 DNA is TGTGCCAGCAGCTTAGCGCTAAGAACGCCACGAGTCCAGCAGTACTTC. This translates into CASSLALRTPRVQQYF.

This clone was picked up one time. CDR3 residues: CASSQGNGAGANVLTF. In DNA, the CDR3 is TGCGCCAGCAGCCAGGGGAACGGGGCTGGGGCCAACGTCCTGACTTTC. The chain is built from TRBV4-1 and TRBJ2-6; tentative D call: TRBD2 (5 bases). Looked up from germline, CDR1 is MGHRA and CDR2 is YSYEKL. This CDR3 is built from 16 residues. V gave up 3 bases and J gave up 2 bases, with 11 bases separating them.

The chain carries TRBV2 and TRBJ1-3, with D possibly TRBD1 on 5 matching bases. This CDR3 spans 13 amino acids. In germline, CDR1 is SNHLY, CDR2 FYNNEI. Trimming removed 6 bases at V and 7 bases at J, with 13 bases between. For the CDR3, the DNA is TGTGCCAGCAGGGGGACTCTGACGAACACCATATATTTT. As protein: CASRGTLTNTIYF.

The V gene is TRBV4-1, the J gene TRBJ1-2; 9 bases line up with TRBD1. The CDR3 length is 17 residues. V gave up 3 bases and J gave up 8 bases; unmatched junction bases: 16. Germline V CDR1 and CDR2: MGHRA, YSYEKL. CDR3 coding DNA: TGCGCCAGCAGCCATGTATTTGCGGGACAGGGTTACGAGGGCTACACCTTC. Translating it yields CASSHVFAGQGYEGYTF.

The chain is built from TRBV5-1 and TRBJ2-5; weak D call: TRBD2 (5 bases). The germline V and J ends were trimmed by 7 bases and 4 bases, with 14 bases remaining between them. The germline V gene has CDR1 SGHRS and CDR2 YFSETQ. This CDR3 spans 13 amino acids. In nucleotides, the CDR3 is TGCGCCAGCGACGCAGAGGGTGGAGAGACCCAGTACTTC. This codes for CASDAEGGETQYF.

The chain has TRBV15 and TRBJ1-4; 7 nucleotides match TRBD1. Trimming cost V 6 bases and J 5 bases; bases outside gene matches: 6. The CDR3 has 14 residues. Germline CDR1 is LNHNV and CDR2 is YYDKDF (reference sequence). The CDR3 sequence: CATRGTDRNEKLFF. The DNA of the CDR3 is TGTGCCACCAGGGGGACAGATCGGAATGAAAAACTGTTTTTT.

The genes are TRBV7-2 and TRBJ2-5, with D unclear. The CDR3 is 12 amino acids. The V gene's germline CDR1 is SGHTA and CDR2 FQGNSA. Trimming shortened V by 5 bases and J by 5 bases, and 9 bases separated the two germline ends. The CDR3 region is CASSRFAETQYF. CDR3 in DNA: TGTGCCAGCAGCCGCTTTGCCGAGACCCAGTACTTC.

This clone appeared once. The genes are TRBV2 and TRBJ2-2, with 7 bases matching TRBD1. Germline lookup yields CDR1 SNHLY and CDR2 FYNNEI. V lost 6 bases and J lost 0; bases outside the gene matches: 4. The CDR3 is 15 residues long. CDR3 loop: CASRDRSANTGELFF. The CDR3 nucleotides read TGTGCCAGCAGGGACAGGAGCGCGAACACCGGGGAGCTGTTTTTT.

The chain recombines TRBV29-1 with TRBJ2-5; D may be TRBD2 (5 bases). Between the trimmed V and J ends, which lost 4 bases and 5 bases, there was a span of 11 bases. The CDR3 has 12 amino acids. Germline V gene data show CDR1 as SQVTM and CDR2 as ANQGSEA. CDR3 coding DNA: TGCAGCGTTGCGACTACCTACGAGACCCAGTACTTC. It yields the protein CSVATTYETQYF.

The gene calls are TRBV11-2 and TRBJ2-3; 7 bases map to TRBD2. Unmatched junction bases numbered 8, after V lost 5 bases and J lost 0 bases. This CDR3 is built from 16 residues. Germline loops: CDR1 SGHAT, CDR2 FQNNGV. The CDR3 protein is CASSNRKRGSTDTQYF. The CDR3 region has the DNA TGTGCCAGCAGCAACCGCAAGCGGGGTAGCACAGATACGCAGTATTTT.

This sequence joins TRBV7-9 and TRBJ1-2; TRBD1 matches 7 bases. After removal of 5 bases from V and 3 bases from J, the junction contained 9 bases not matched to a gene. Per germline, CDR1 SEHNR and CDR2 FQNEAQ (reference sequence). The CDR3 totals 15 residues. In DNA form, the CDR3 reads TGTGCCAGCAGCCGGAACAGGGGAAGGGACTATGGCTACACCTTC. The encoded protein is CASSRNRGRDYGYTF.

This clone was seen just once. J is TRBJ1-6 and V is TRBV27; 7 bases map to TRBD1. Looked up from germline, CDR1 is MNHEY and CDR2 is SMNVEV (reference sequence). This CDR3 has 13 amino acids. The V segment lost 6 bases and the J segment 9 bases; nucleotides outside the gene matches: 5. The DNA for the CDR3 is TGTGCCAGCAGGCAGGGGGTCGGTTCACCCCTCCACTTT. Translated: CASRQGVGSPLHF.

This clone has just one count. This chain connects TRBV11-2 to TRBJ1-1; no clear D gene. The CDR3 contains 12 residues. Germline V gene data show CDR1 as SGHAT and CDR2 as FQNNGV. The V end was cut by 5 bases, the J end by 5 bases, with 9 bases between. CDR3 nucleotides: TGTGCCAGCAGCCATCGGGTAACTGAAGCTTTCTTT. Translating it yields CASSHRVTEAFF.

This chain links TRBV4-2 with TRBJ1-2; TRBD1 agrees at 7 bases. Trimming cost V 5 bases and J 8 bases; bases outside gene matches: 5. In germline, CDR1 is LGHNA, CDR2 YNFKEQ. The length of the CDR3 is 12 residues. CDR3 sequence (DNA): TGTGCCAGCAGCTTGACAGGGCGAGGCTACACCTTC. Its protein is CASSLTGRGYTF.

J is TRBJ1-1 and V is TRBV14, with 8 bases lining up with TRBD1. This CDR3 has 15 residues. The germline V gene encodes CDR1 SGHDN and CDR2 FVKESK. With V trimmed by 0 bases and J by 3 bases, 3 bases remained unmatched. CDR3 sequence (DNA): TGTGCCAGCAGCCAAGATCGGGACAGGTACACTGAAGCTTTCTTT. Protein product: CASSQDRDRYTEAFF.

The chain has TRBV12-5 and TRBJ2-5; no clear D. Germline-derived CDR1 and CDR2 are LGHNT and FRNRAP. The length of the CDR3 is 11 residues. Trimming pared 3 bases from V and 4 bases from J, leaving 3 bases between. The CDR3 region is CASGLGETQYF. The CDR3 coding sequence is TGTGCTAGTGGTTTAGGAGAGACCCAGTACTTC.

V usage is TRBV15 and J usage is TRBJ2-1, with 12 bases matching TRBD2. The junction had 0 bases not matched to a gene; V was cut back by 3 bases and J by 6 bases. CDR1 and CDR2 from the germline V gene are LNHNV and YYDKDF (reference sequence). This CDR3 region has 14 residues. The CDR3 reads CATSRGLAGNEQFF. The DNA for the CDR3 is TGTGCCACCAGCAGGGGACTAGCGGGCAATGAGCAGTTCTTC.

J is TRBJ2-7 and V is TRBV9; D is perhaps TRBD2 (6 bases). The CDR3 is 14 residues long. Trimming shortened V by 2 bases and J by 2 bases, and 11 bases separated the two germline ends. Germline V CDR1 and CDR2: SGDLS, YYNGEE. CDR3 amino acids: CASSVGLPPYEQYF. The CDR3 DNA is TGTGCCAGCAGCGTGGGACTTCCCCCCTACGAGCAGTACTTC. The entire variable domain, with the rest obtained from reference TRBV9 and TRBJ2-7, is as follows: DSGVTQTPKHLITATGQRVTLRCSPRSGDLSVYWYQQSLDQGLQFLIQYYNGEERAKGNILERFSAQQFPDLHSELNLSSLELGDSALYFCASSVGLPPYEQYFGPGTRLTVT.

V usage is TRBV19 and J usage is TRBJ2-7; TRBD2 matches at 7 bases. CDR3 length: 14 residues. Germline V gene lookup returns CDR1 LNHDA and CDR2 SQIVND (reference sequence). V was pared by 7 bases and J by 5 bases, with 11 bases of the junction left unmatched. The CDR3 DNA follows: TGTGCCAGTAAATCTAGCGGTTTAATACACGAGCAGTACTTC. Protein product: CASKSSGLIHEQYF.

The J gene is TRBJ2-4, the V gene TRBV29-1, with unresolved D. The CDR3 runs to 11 residues. V was shortened by 4 bases and J by 9 bases, with 10 bases between the two germline ends. CDR1 and CDR2 (germline): SQVTM, ANQGSEA. CDR3 DNA sequence: TGCAGCGTTGGAGGAGTCAGCATTCAGTACTTC. It yields the protein CSVGGVSIQYF.

The V call is TRBV2, the J call TRBJ2-1; D unclear. CDR3 length equals 14 residues. Per the germline V gene, CDR1 is SNHLY and CDR2 is FYNNEI. V dropped 5 bases and J dropped 6 bases, with 14 bases sitting between them. CDR3: CASSLTGPPNEQFF. DNA of the CDR3: TGTGCCAGCAGTTTGACCGGGCCGCCCAATGAGCAGTTCTTC.

The chain combines TRBV6-5 with TRBJ1-5; TRBD1 might be the D (6 bases). The V and J ends lost 8 bases and 7 bases respectively, with 15 bases between them. Germline V gene sequence: CDR1 MNHEY, CDR2 SVGAGI. The length of the CDR3 is 13 residues. The CDR3 loop is CASRMTQGQPQHF. The DNA for the CDR3 is TGTGCCAGCCGTATGACACAGGGACAGCCCCAGCATTTT.